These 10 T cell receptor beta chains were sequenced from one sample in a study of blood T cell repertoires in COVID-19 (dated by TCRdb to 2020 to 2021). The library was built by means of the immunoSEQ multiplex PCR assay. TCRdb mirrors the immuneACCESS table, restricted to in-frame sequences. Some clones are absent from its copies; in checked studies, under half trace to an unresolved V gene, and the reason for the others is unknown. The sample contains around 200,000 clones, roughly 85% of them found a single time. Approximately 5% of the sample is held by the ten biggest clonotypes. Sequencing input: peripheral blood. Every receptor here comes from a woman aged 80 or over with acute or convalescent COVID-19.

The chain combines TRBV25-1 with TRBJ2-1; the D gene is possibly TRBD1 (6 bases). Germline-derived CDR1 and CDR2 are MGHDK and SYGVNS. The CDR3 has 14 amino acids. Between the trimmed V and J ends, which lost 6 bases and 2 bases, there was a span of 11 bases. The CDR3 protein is CASSLGQTYNEQFF. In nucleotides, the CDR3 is TGTGCCAGCAGCCTCGGACAGACCTACAATGAGCAGTTCTTC.

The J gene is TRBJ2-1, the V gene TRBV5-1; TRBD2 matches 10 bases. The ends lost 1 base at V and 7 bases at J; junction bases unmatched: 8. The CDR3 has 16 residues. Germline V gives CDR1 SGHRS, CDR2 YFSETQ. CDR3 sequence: CASSLLTSGNGNEQFF. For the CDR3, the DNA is TGCGCCAGCAGCTTGCTAACTAGCGGGAATGGGAATGAGCAGTTCTTC.

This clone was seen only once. The CDR3 is CSVEGSGTYEQYF. CDR3 bases: TGCAGCGTTGAAGGTTCGGGGACCTACGAGCAGTACTTC. The chain carries TRBV29-1 and TRBJ2-7, with D possibly matching TRBD2 (5 bases). V was cut by 1 base and J by 2 bases, with 9 bases left in between. Germline V gene sequence: CDR1 SQVTM, CDR2 ANQGSEA. The CDR3 length is 13 residues.

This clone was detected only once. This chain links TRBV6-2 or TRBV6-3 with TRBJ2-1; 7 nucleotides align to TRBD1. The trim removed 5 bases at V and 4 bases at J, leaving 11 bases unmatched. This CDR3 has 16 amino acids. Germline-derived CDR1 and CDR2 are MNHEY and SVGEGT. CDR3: CASSPIDRVPYNEQFF. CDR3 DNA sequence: TGTGCCAGCAGTCCCATCGACAGGGTCCCTTACAATGAGCAGTTCTTC.

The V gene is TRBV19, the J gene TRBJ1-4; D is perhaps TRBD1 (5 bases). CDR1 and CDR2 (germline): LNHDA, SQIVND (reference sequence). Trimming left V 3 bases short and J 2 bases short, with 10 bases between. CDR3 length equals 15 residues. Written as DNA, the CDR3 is TGTGCCAGTAGTATCTTAGGGGCGACTAATGAAAAACTGTTTTTT. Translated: CASSILGATNEKLFF.

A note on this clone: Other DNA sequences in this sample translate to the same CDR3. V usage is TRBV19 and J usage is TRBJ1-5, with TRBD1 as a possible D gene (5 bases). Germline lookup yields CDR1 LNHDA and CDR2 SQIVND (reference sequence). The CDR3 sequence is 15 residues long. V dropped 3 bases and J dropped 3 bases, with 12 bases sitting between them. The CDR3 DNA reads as TGTGCCAGTAGTATTGGAGACAGACTCAATCAGCCCCAGCATTTT. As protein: CASSIGDRLNQPQHF.

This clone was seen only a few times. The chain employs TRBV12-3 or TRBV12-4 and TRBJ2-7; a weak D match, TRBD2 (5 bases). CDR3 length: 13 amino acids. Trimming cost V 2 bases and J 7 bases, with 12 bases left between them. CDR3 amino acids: CASSLKGRREQYF. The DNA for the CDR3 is TGTGCCAGCAGTTTAAAAGGACGGAGGGAGCAGTACTTC.

CDR3 nucleotides: TGTGCCAGCAGTCAAGCGGGAAGCGTAGACGAGCAGTACTTC. Translated, it gives CASSQAGSVDEQYF. This chain uses TRBV6-2 or TRBV6-3 with TRBJ2-7, with 7 bases that match TRBD2. The J segment lost 5 bases and the V segment lost 5 bases, leaving 9 bases of the junction unmatched. Germline loops: CDR1 MNHEY, CDR2 SVGEGT. This CDR3 is built from 14 residues.

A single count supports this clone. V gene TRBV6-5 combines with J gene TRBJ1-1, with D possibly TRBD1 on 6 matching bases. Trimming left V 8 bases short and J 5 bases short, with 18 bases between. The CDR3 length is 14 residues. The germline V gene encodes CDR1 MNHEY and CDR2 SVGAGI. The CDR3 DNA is TGTGCCAGCTTGGCAGGGGTTTCTAGAACTGAAGCTTTCTTT. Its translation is CASLAGVSRTEAFF.

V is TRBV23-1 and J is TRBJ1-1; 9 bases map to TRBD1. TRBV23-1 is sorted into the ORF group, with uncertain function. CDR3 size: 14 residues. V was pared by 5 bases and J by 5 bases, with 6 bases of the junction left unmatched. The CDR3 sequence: CASSARDRATEAFF. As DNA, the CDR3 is TGCGCCAGCAGTGCCCGGGACAGGGCAACTGAAGCTTTCTTT.